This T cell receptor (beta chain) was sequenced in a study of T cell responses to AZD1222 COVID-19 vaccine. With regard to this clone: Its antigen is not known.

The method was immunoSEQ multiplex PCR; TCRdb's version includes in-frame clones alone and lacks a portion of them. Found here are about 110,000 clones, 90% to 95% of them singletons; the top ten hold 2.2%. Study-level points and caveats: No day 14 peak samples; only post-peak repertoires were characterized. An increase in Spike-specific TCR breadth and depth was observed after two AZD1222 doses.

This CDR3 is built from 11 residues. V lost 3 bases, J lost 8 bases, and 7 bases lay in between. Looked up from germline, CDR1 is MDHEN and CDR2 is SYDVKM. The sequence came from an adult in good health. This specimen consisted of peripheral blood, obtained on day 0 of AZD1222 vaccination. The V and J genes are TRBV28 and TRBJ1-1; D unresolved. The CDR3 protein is CASSFNLEAFF. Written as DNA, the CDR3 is TGTGCCAGCAGTTTTAATCTAGAAGCTTTCTTT.